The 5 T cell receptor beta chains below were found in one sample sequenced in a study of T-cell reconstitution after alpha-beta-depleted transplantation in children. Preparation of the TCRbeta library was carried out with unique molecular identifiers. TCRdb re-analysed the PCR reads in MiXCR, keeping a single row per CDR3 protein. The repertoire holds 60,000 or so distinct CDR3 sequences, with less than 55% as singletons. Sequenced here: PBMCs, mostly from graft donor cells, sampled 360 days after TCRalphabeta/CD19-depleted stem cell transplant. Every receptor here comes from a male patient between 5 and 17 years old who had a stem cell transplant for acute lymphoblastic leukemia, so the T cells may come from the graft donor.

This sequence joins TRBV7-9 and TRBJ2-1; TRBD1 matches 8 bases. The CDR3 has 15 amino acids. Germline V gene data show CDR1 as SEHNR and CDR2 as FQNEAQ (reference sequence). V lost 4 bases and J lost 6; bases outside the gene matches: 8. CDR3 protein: CASSSRDRKLNEQFF. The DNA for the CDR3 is TGTGCCAGCAGCTCCCGGGACAGGAAACTCAATGAGCAGTTCTTC.

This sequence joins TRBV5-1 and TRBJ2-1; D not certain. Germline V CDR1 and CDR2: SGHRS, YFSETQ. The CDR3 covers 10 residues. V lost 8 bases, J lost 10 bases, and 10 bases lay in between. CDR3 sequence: CARTCGEQFF. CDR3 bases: TGCGCCAGGACCTGCGGCGAGCAGTTCTTC. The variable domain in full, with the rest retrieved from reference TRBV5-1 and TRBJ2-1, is KAGVTQTPRYLIKTRGQQVTLSCSPISGHRSVSWYQQTPGQGLQFLFEYFSETQRNKGNFPGRFSGRQFSNSRSEMNVSTLELGDSALYLCARTCGEQFFGPGTRLTVL.

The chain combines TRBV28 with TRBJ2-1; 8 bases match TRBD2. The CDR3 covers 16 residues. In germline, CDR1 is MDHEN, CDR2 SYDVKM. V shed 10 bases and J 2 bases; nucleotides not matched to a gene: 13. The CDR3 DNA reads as TGTGCCATGAGCCCGCAAGCGGGGGATCCCTACAATGAGCAGTTCTTC. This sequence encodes CAMSPQAGDPYNEQFF.

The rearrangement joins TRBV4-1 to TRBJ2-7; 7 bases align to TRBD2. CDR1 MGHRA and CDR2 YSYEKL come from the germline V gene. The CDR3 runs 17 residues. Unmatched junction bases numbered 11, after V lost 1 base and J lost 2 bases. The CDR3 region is CASSQVPGGRTTYEQYF. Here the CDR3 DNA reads TGCGCCAGCAGCCAAGTCCCGGGGGGACGAACTACCTACGAGCAGTACTTC.

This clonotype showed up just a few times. The CDR3 bases are TGCGCCAGCAGCAGAGGACTAGCGGGACAGACAGATACGCAGTATTTT. It translates to CASSRGLAGQTDTQYF. The genes are TRBV5-1 and TRBJ2-3; 12 bases agree with TRBD2. The germline CDR1 and CDR2 sequences are SGHRS and YFSETQ. The length of the CDR3 is 16 residues. V dropped 4 bases and J dropped 3; count of bases not matched to a gene: 6.